This T cell receptor beta chain appears in the sequencing data of a study of T cell responses to AZD1222 COVID-19 vaccine. Study-wide points: The CD4 TCRs associated with vaccination extended across spike and predominated at 160-218 and 743-854. Baseline seropositives among AZD1222 recipients totaled only 5 to 7. Sampling captured repertoires only after the peak T cell response. Donor demographics were predominantly white British with a female majority; clonal diversity may be underestimated.

The protocol was immunoSEQ multiplex PCR, while the TCRdb copy is restricted to in-frame clones and leaves out a portion. This sample has some 100,000 clones; about 89% occur once, and the top ten carry roughly 10%. Remarks on this clone: Its antigen is still unknown.

This sequence was found in an adult who received the AZD1222 COVID-19 vaccine. The sample consisted of peripheral blood, taken 28 days after the second AZD1222 dose.

The CDR3 sequence: CASTGEHTEAFF. Here the CDR3 DNA reads TGCGCCAGCACAGGGGAACACACTGAAGCTTTCTTT. The chain employs TRBV5-1 and TRBJ1-1, with D perhaps matching TRBD1 (6 bases). Trimming removed 6 bases at V and 3 bases at J, with 9 bases between. The CDR3 spans 12 residues. Per the germline V gene, CDR1 is SGHRS and CDR2 is YFSETQ.